This entry features one T cell receptor beta chain sequence. Its antigen is not identified. These data come from a study of T cells expressing NK-cell markers. Study background: Source material for TCR beta repertoires consisted of sorted CD3+CD56+NKG2C+, CD3+CD56+NKG2C- and CD3+CD56-NKG2C+ T cells.

With UMIs, 5'RACE template switching was used to make TCR beta cDNA. From its re-call of the 5' RACE reads, TCRdb lists each CDR3 protein once, without DNA. The table for this sample gives about 160,000 distinct CDR3 sequences. Points from the study as a whole: Top CD8+ clonotypes included the dominant CD3+CD56+NKG2C+ clonotypes in several donors. The same clonotypes also predominated in the CD3+CD56-NKG2C+ fraction of a few donors.

This CDR3 is 13 amino acids long. This chain joins TRBV12-3 or TRBV12-4 and TRBJ2-5; TCRdb reports TRBD2, a call that lacks DNA to check it against. This TCR derives from a woman between 18 and 70 years old in good health. Sequenced material: blood T cells: a sorted CD56 or NKG2C T cell subset, CD4+ or CD8+ T cells, or bulk PBMC T cells (not recorded which). The CDR3 region is CASSQTRSETQYF.